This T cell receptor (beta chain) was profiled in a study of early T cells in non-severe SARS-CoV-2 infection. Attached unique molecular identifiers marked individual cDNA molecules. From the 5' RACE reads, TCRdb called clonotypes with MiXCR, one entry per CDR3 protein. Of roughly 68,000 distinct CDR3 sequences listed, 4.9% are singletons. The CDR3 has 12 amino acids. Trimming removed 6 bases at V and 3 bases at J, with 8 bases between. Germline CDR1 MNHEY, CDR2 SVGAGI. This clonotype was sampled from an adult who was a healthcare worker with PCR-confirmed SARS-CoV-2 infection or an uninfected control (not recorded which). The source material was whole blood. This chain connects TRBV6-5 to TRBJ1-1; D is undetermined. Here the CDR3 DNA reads TGTGCCAGCAGGGAGAGAGACACTGAAGCTTTCTTT. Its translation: CASRERDTEAFF.